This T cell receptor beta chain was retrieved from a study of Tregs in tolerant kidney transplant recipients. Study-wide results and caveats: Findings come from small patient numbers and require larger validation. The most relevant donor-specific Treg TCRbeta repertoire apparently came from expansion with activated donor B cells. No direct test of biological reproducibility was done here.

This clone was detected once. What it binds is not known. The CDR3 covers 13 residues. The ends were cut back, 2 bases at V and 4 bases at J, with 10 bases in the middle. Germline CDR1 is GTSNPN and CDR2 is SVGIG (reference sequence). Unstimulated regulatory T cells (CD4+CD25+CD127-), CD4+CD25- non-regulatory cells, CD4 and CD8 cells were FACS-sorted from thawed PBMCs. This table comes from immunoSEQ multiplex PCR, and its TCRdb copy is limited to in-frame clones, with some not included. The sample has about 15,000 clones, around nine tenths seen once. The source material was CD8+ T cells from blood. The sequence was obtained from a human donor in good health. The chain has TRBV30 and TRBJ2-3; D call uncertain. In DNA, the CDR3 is TGTGCCTGGAGTTCAAACGATGCAGATACGCAGTATTTT. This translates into CAWSSNDADTQYF.